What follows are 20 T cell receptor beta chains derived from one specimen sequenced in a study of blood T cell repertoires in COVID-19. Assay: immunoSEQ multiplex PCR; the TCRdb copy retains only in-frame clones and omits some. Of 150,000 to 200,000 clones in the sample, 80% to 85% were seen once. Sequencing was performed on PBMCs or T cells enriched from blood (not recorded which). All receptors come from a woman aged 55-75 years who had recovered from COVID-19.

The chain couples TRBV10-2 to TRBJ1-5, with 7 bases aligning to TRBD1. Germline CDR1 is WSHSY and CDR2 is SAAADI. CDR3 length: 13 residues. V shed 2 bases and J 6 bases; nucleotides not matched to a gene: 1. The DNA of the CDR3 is TGCGCCAGCAGTGAGGGACAGGCTCAGCCCCAGCATTTT. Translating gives CASSEGQAQPQHF.

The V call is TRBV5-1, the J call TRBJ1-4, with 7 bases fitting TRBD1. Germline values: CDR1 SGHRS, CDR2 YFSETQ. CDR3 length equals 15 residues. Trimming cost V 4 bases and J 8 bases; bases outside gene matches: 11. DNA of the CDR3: TGCGCCAGCAGCCCCGGGGACAGACCGGCGGAAAAACTGTTTTTT. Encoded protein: CASSPGDRPAEKLFF.

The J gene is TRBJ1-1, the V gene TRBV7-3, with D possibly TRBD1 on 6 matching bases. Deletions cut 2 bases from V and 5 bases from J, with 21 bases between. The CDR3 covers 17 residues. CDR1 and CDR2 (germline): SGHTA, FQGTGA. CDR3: CASSLGGGAPDWTEAFF. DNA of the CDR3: TGTGCCAGCAGCTTAGGAGGGGGGGCGCCCGATTGGACTGAAGCTTTCTTT.

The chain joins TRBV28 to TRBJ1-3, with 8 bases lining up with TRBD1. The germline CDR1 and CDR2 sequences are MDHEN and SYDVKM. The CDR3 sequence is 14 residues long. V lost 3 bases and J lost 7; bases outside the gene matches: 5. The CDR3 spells CASSLDRDGNTIYF. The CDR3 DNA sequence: TGTGCCAGCAGTTTGGACAGGGATGGTAACACCATATATTTT.

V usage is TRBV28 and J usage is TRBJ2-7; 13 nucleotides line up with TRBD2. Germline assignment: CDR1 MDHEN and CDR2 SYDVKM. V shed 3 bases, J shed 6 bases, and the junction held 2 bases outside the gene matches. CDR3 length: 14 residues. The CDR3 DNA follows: TGTGCCAGCAGTTTCTGGACTAGCGGGAGCGAGCAGTACTTC. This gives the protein CASSFWTSGSEQYF.

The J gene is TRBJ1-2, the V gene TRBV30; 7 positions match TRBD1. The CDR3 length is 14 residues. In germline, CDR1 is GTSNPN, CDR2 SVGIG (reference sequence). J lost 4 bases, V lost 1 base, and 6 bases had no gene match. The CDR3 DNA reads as TGTGCCTGGAGTGGGGGCAGGGGGGTCTATGGCTACACCTTC. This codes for CAWSGGRGVYGYTF.

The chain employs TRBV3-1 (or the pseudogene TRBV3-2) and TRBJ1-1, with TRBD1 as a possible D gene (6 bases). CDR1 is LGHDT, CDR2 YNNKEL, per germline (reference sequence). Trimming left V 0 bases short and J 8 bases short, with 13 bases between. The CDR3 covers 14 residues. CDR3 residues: CASSQDLRGGEAFF. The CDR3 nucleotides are TGTGCCAGCAGCCAAGACCTCCGTGGGGGCGAAGCTTTCTTT.

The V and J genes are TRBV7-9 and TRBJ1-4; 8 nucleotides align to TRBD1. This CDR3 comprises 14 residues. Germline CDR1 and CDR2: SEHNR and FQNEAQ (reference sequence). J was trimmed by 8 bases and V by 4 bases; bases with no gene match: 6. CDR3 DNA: TGTGCCAGCAGCTCCAGGGGGCCCTGGGAAAAACTGTTTTTT. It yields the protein CASSSRGPWEKLFF.

CDR3 in amino acids: CASSPRGVFQETQYF. The CDR3 DNA sequence: TGTGCCAGCAGCCCCCGGGGGGTGTTCCAAGAGACCCAGTACTTC. The rearrangement links TRBV9 to TRBJ2-5; 7 nucleotides agree with TRBD2. V gave up 4 bases and J gave up 1 base; unmatched junction bases: 7. The CDR3 covers 15 residues. The germline V gene encodes CDR1 SGDLS and CDR2 YYNGEE. The full variable domain, its missing parts supplied by reference TRBV9 and TRBJ2-5, is DSGVTQTPKHLITATGQRVTLRCSPRSGDLSVYWYQQSLDQGLQFLIQYYNGEERAKGNILERFSAQQFPDLHSELNLSSLELGDSALYFCASSPRGVFQETQYFGPGTRLLVL.

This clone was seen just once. The CDR3 loop is CASSYTGAGYTF. The CDR3 nucleotides read TGTGCCAGCAGTTATACTGGGGCTGGCTACACCTTC. The chain links TRBV6-5 to TRBJ1-2, with a weak D call TRBD1 (5 bases). The CDR3 is 12 residues long. Trimming pared 3 bases from V and 7 bases from J, leaving 9 bases between. Germline assignment: CDR1 MNHEY and CDR2 SVGAGI.

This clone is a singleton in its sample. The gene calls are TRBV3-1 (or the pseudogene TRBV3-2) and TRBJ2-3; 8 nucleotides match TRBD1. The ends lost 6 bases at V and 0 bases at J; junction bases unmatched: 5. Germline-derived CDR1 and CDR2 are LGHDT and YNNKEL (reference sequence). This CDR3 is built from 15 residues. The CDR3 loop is CASRRQGISTDTQYF. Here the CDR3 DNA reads TGTGCCAGCAGGCGACAGGGGATTAGCACAGATACGCAGTATTTT.

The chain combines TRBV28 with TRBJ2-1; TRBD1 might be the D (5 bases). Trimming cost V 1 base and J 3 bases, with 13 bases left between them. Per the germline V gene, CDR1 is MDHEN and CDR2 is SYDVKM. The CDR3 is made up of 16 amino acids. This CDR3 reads CASSLLGREFYNEQFF. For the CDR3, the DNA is TGTGCCAGCAGTTTATTAGGCAGGGAATTCTACAATGAGCAGTTCTTC.

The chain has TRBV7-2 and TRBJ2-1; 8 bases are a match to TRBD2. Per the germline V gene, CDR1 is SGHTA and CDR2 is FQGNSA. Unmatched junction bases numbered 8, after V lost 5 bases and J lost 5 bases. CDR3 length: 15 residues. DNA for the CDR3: TGTGCCAGCAGCCTTAGGCGGGGGGAGAACAATGAGCAGTTCTTC. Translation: CASSLRRGENNEQFF.

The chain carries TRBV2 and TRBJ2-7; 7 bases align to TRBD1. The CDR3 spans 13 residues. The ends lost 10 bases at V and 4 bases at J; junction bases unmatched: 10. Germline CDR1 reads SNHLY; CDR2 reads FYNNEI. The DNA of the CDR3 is TGTGCCACCGCGACAGGGACAGTGTACGAGCAGTACTTC. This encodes CATATGTVYEQYF.

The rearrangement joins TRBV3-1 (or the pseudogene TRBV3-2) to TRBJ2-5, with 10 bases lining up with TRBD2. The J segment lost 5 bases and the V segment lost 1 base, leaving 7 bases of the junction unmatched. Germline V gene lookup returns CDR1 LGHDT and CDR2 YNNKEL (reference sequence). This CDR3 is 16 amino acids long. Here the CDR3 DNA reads TGTGCCAGCAGCCAAGCGCTAGCGGGAGTCGCGGAGACCCAGTACTTC. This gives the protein CASSQALAGVAETQYF.

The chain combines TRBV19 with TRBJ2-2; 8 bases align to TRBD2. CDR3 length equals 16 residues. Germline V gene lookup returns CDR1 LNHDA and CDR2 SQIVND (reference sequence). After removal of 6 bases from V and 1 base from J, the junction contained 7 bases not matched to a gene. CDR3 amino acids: CASSRPGGGNTGELFF. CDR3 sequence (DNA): TGTGCCAGTAGCCGACCCGGGGGGGGGAACACCGGGGAGCTGTTTTTT.

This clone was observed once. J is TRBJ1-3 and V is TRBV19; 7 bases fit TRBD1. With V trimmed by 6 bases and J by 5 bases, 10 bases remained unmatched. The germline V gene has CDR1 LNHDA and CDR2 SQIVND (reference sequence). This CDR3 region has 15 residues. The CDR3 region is CASRPAYRGRNTIYF. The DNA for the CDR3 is TGTGCCAGTAGACCCGCCTACAGGGGACGAAACACCATATATTTT.

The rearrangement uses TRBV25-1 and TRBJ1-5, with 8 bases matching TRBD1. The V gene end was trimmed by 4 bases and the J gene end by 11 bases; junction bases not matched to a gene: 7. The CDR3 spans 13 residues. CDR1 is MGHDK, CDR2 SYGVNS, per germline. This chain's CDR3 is CASSGQGTKAQHF. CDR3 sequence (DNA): TGTGCCAGCAGTGGACAGGGGACTAAGGCCCAGCATTTT.

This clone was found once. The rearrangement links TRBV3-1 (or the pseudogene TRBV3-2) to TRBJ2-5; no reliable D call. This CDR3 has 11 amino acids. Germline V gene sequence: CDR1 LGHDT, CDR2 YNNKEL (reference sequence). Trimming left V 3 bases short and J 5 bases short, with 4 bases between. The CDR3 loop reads CASSHGETQYF. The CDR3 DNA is TGTGCCAGCAGCCACGGGGAGACCCAGTACTTC.

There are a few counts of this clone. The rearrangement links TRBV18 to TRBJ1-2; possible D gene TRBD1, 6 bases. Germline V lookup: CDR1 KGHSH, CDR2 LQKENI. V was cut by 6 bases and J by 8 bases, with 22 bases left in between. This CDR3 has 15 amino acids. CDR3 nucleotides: TGTGCCAGCTCTGTCAATCCGGGGGGCGCGAGCGGCTACACCTTC. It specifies CASSVNPGGASGYTF.